This T cell receptor (beta chain) is from a study of cytomegalovirus exposure and HLA in healthy donors. Study information: Early released data comprised tens of millions of unique TCRs from HLA-typed donors. Of the donors genotyped, approximately 400 in all, about 80% fell in the Caucasian-associated ancestry cluster. Study results and limitations: Trimming of TCR beta V- and J-genes showed a link, identified in a later analysis, to a missense DCLRE1C variant. Cytomegalovirus association was listed for approximately 150 TCR beta chains.

With respect to this clone: Its antigen is unidentified.

Primers included in the PCR were 60 Vbeta and 13 Jbeta primers. Method: immunoSEQ multiplex PCR; TCRdb's copy keeps in-frame clones and lacks some. The sample holds roughly 170,000 clones, roughly four fifths seen once. CDR3 length: 21 residues. V lost 5 bases and J lost 8; bases outside the gene matches: 31. Germline CDR1 LNHDA, CDR2 SQIVND (reference sequence). J is TRBJ1-1 and V is TRBV19, with TRBD1 identical over 8 bases. This receptor was identified in a woman in her 30s in good health and CMV-seronegative. The sample was PBMCs. The CDR3 here is CASSSRRSRGPSSGTRNEAFF. CDR3 nucleotide sequence: TGTGCCAGTAGTTCCCGACGGAGCAGGGGGCCCTCGAGTGGGACCCGGAACGAAGCTTTCTTT. Full variable domain (outside the CDR3, taken from reference TRBV19 and TRBJ1-1): DGGITQSPKYLFRKEGQNVTLSCEQNLNHDAMYWYRQDPGQGLRLIYYSQIVNDFQKGDIAEGYSVSREKKESFPLTVTSAQKNPTAFYLCASSSRRSRGPSSGTRNEAFFGQGTRLTVV.